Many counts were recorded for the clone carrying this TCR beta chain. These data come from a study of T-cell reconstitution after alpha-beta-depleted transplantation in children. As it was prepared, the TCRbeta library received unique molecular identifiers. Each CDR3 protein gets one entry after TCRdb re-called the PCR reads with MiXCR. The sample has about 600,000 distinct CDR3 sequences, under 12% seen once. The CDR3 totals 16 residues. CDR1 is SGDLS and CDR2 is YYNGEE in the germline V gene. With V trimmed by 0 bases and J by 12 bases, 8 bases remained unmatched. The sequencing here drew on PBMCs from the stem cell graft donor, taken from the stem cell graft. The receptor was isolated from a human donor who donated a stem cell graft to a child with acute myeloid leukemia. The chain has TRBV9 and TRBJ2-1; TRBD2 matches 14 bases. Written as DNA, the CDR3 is TGTGCCAGCAGCGTAGGGGGACTAGCGGGAGCCCCTATGCAGTTCTTC. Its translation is CASSVGGLAGAPMQFF. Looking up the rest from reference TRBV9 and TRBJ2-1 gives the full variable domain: DSGVTQTPKHLITATGQRVTLRCSPRSGDLSVYWYQQSLDQGLQFLIQYYNGEERAKGNILERFSAQQFPDLHSELNLSSLELGDSALYFCASSVGGLAGAPMQFFGPGTRLTVL.